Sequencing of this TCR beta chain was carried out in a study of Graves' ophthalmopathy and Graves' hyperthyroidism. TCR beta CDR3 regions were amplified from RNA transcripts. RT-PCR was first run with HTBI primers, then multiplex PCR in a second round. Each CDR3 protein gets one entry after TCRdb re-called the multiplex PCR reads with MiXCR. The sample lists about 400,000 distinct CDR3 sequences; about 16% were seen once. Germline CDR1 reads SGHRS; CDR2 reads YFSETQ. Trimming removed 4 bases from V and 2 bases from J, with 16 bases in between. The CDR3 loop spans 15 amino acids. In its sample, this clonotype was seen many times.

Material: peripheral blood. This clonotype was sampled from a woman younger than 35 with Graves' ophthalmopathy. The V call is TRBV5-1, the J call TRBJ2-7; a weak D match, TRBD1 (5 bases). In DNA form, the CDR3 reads TGCGCCAGCAGCCCAGGGTCAGACAACCCCTACGAGCAGTACTTC. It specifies CASSPGSDNPYEQYF.